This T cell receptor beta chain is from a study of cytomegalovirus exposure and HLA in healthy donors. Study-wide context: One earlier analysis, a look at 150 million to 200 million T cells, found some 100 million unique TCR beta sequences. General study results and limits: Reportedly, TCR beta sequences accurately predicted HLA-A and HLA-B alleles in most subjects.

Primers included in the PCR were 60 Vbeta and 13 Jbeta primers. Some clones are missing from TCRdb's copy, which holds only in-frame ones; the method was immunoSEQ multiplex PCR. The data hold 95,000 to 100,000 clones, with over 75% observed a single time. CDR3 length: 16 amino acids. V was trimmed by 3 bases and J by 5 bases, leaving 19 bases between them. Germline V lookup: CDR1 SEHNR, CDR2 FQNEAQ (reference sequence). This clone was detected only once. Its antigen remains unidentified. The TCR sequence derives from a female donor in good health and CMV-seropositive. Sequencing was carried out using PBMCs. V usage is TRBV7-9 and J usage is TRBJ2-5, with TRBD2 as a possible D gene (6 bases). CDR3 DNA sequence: TGTGCCAGCAGCTTCGGTAGCGGAACTCTAGGGGAGACCCAGTACTTC. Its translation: CASSFGSGTLGETQYF.